One TCR beta chain is described in this entry. Its specificity is unknown. The table came from immunoSEQ multiplex PCR; TCRdb's copy has only in-frame clones and leaves some out. Altogether 55,000 to 65,000 clones are present, 80% to 90% being singletons, with the ten largest covering less than 25%. Germline V gene lookup returns CDR1 SGHRS and CDR2 YFSETQ. J was trimmed by 0 bases and V by 1 base; bases with no gene match: 6. The CDR3 extends over 19 amino acids. This sample was included in a study of T cells in localized non-small cell lung cancer. Study-wide points: Sequence data derive from only one tumor region, so heterogeneity remains possible.

The clonotype comes from a man aged 40 to 69 with stage I squamous cell lung carcinoma. Sequenced here: peripheral blood, sampled before any cancer treatment. The rearrangement joins TRBV5-1 to TRBJ2-3; 15 bases are shared with TRBD2. The CDR3 region has the DNA TGCGCCAGCAGCTTGCGAATGGGACTAGCGGGAGGAAGCACAGATACGCAGTATTTT. Amino acid sequence: CASSLRMGLAGGSTDTQYF.